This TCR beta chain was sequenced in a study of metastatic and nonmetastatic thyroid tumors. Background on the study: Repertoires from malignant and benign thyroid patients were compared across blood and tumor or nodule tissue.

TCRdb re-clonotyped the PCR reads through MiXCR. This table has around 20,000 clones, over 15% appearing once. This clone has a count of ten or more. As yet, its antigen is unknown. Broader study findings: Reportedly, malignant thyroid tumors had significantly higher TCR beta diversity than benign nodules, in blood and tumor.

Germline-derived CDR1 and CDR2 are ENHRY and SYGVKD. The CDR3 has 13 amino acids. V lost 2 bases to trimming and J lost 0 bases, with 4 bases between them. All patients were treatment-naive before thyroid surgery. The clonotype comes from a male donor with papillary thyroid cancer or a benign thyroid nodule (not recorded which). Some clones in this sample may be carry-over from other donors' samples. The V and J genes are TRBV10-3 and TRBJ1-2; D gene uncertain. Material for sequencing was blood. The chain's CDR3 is CAISEKANYGYTF. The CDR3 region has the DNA TGTGCCATCAGTGAGAAGGCTAACTATGGCTACACCTTC.